These 2 T cell receptor beta chains were sequenced from one sample in a study of identical twins. TCRdb re-called the 5' RACE reads with MiXCR, one entry per CDR3 protein. The sample has about 210,000 distinct CDR3 sequences; roughly a tenth are singletons. The sequenced material came from memory (CD45RO+) T cells sorted from blood. The receptors shown here come from a woman aged 18 to 35 in good health.

This clonotype was found a few times. This sequence joins TRBV5-4 and TRBJ2-1, with TRBD1 identical over 7 bases. Germline assignment: CDR1 SGHNT and CDR2 YYREEE (reference sequence). The CDR3 runs 15 residues. The ends lost 3 bases at V and 0 bases at J; junction bases unmatched: 3. CDR3 nucleotides: TGTGCCAGCAGCTACCGGGACAGCTCCTACAATGAGCAGTTCTTC. It codes for CASSYRDSSYNEQFF. Combining the CDR3 with reference TRBV5-4 and TRBJ2-1 gives the whole variable domain ETGVTQSPTHLIKTRGQQVTLRCSSQSGHNTVSWYQQALGQGPQFIFQYYREEENGRGNFPPRFSGLQFPNYSSELNVNALELDDSALYLCASSYRDSSYNEQFFGPGTRLTVL.

The chain has TRBV2 and TRBJ2-3, with 8 bases that match TRBD1. Germline V gives CDR1 SNHLY, CDR2 FYNNEI. Losses at the gene ends were 4 bases for V and 4 bases for J; bases not matched to a gene: 4. The CDR3 extends over 14 amino acids. The CDR3 sequence is CASSGTGRPDTQYF. In nucleotides, the CDR3 is TGTGCCAGCAGTGGGACAGGGCGCCCAGATACGCAGTATTTT.